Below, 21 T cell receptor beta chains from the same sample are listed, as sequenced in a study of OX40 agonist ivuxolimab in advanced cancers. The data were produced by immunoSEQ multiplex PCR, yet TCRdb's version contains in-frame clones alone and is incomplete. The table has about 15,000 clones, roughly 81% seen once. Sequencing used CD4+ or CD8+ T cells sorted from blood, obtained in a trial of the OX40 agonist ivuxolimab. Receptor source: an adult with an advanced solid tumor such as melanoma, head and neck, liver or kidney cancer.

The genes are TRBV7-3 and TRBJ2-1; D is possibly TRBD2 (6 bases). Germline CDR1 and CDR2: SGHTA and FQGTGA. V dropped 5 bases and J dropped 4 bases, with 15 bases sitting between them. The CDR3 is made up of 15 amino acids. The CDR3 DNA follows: TGTGCCAGCAGCCCAACGGCGGACTATTACAATGAGCAGTTCTTC. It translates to CASSPTADYYNEQFF.

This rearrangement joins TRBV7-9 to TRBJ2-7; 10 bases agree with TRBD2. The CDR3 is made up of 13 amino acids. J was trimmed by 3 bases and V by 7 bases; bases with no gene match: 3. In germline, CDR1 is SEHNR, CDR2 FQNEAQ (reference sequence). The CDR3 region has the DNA TGTGCCAGCAACCCTAGCGGGAGCTACGAGCAGTACTTC. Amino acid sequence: CASNPSGSYEQYF. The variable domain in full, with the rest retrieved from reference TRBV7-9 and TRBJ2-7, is DTGVSQNPRHKITKRGQNVTFRCDPISEHNRLYWYRQTLGQGPEFLTYFQNEAQLEKSRLLSDRFSAERPKGSFSTLEIQRTEQGDSAMYLCASNPSGSYEQYFGPGTRLTVT.

The CDR3 DNA is TGTGCCAGCAGCTCGGGGGACAGGGTTCACCCCACAGAGGCCAATGAGCAGTTCTTC. This sequence encodes CASSSGDRVHPTEANEQFF. The gene calls are TRBV7-6 and TRBJ2-1, with 9 bases identical to TRBD1. CDR3 length: 19 amino acids. Germline CDR1 SGHVS, CDR2 FNYEAQ. The J segment lost 6 bases and the V segment lost 4 bases, leaving 19 bases of the junction unmatched.

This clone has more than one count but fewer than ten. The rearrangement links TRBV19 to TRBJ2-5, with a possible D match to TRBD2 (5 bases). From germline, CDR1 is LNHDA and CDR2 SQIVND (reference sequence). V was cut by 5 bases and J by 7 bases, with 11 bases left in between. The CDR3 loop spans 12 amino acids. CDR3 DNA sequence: TGTGCCAGTAGTGGGGTCCGGGGGACCCAGTACTTC. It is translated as CASSGVRGTQYF.

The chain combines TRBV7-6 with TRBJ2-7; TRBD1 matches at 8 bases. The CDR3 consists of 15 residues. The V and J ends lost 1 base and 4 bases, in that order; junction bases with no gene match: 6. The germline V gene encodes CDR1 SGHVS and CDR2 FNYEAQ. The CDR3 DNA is TGTGCCAGCAGCTTAGGGACAGGGCCTCAATACGAGCAGTACTTC. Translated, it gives CASSLGTGPQYEQYF.

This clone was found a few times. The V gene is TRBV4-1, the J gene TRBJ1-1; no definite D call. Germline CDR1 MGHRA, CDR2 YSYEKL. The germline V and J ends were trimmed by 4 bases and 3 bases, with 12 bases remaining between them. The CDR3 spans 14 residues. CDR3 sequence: CASSPGNRHTEAFF. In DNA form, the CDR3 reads TGCGCCAGCAGCCCCGGAAATAGGCACACTGAAGCTTTCTTT.

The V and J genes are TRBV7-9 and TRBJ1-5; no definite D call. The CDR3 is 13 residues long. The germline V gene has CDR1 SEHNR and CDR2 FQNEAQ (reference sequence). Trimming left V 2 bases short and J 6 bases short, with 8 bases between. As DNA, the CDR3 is TGTGCCAGCAGCTTAAGCGGAAGTCAGCCCCAGCATTTT. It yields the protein CASSLSGSQPQHF.

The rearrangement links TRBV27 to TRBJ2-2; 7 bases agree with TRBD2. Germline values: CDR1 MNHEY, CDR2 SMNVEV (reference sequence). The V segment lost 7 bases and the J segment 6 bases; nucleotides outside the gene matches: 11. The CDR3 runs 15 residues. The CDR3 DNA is TGTGCCAGCACACGGGGACCGGCGGGGGCCGGGGAGCTGTTTTTT. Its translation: CASTRGPAGAGELFF.

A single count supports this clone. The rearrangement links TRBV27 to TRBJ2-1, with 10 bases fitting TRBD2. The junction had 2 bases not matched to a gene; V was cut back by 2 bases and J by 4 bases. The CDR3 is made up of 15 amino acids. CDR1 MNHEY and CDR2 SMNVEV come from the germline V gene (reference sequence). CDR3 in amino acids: CASSLSGGAYNEQFF. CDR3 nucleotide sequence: TGTGCCAGCAGTTTAAGCGGGGGGGCTTACAATGAGCAGTTCTTC.

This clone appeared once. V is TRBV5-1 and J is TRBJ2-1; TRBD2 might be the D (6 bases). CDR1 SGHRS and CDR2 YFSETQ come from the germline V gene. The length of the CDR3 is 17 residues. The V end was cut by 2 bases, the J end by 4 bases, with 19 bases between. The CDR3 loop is CASSFLTRAENYNEQFF. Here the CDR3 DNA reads TGCGCCAGCAGCTTCCTGACTAGGGCTGAAAATTACAATGAGCAGTTCTTC.

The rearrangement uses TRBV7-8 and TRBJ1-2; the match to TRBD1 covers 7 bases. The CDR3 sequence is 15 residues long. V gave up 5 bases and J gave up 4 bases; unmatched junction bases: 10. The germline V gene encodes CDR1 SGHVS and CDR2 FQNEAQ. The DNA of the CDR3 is TGTGCCAGCAGCGGGGACCGGGACAGACTCTATGGCTACACCTTC. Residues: CASSGDRDRLYGYTF.

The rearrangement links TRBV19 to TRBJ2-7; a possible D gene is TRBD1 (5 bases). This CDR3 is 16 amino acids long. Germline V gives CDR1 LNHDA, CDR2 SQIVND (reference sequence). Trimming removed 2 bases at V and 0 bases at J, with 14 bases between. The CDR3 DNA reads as TGTGCCAGTAGTATATATGGACATGGAAGCTCCTACGAGCAGTACTTC. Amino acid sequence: CASSIYGHGSSYEQYF.

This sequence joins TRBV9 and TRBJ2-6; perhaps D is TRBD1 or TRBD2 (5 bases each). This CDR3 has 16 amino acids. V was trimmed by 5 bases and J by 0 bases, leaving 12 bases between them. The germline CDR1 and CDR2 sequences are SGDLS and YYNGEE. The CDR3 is CASSAPGLSGANVLTF. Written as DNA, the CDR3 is TGTGCCAGCAGTGCCCCGGGGCTCTCTGGGGCCAACGTCCTGACTTTC.

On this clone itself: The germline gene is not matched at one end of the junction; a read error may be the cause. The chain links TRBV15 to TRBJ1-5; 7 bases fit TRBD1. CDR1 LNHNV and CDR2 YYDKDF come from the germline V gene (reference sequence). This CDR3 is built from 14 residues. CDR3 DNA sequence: TGTGCCACCAAGGGGACAGCCAGCAATCGGCCCCAGCATTTT. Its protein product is CATKGTASNRPQHF. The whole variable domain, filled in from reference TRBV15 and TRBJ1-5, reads DAMVIQNPRYQVTQFGKPVTLSCSQTLNHNVMYWYQQKSSQAPKLLFHYYDKDFNNEADTPDNFQSRRPNTSFCFLDIRSPGLGDTAMYLCATKGTASNRPQHFGDGTRLSIL.

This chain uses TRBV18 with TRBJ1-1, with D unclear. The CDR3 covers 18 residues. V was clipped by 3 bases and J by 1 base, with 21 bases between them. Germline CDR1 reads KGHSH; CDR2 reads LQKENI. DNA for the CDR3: TGTGCCAGCTCACCGCCATTTCAGTCGGGCCCGGGGAACACTGAAGCTTTCTTT. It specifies CASSPPFQSGPGNTEAFF.

CDR3 in amino acids: CARLGGDGYTF. For the CDR3, the DNA is TGCGCCAGATTAGGGGGGGATGGCTACACCTTC. The chain recombines TRBV10-2 with TRBJ1-2, with D tentatively TRBD1 (6 bases). V lost 9 bases, J lost 6 bases, and 11 bases lay in between. The CDR3 loop spans 11 amino acids. Looked up from germline, CDR1 is WSHSY and CDR2 is SAAADI.

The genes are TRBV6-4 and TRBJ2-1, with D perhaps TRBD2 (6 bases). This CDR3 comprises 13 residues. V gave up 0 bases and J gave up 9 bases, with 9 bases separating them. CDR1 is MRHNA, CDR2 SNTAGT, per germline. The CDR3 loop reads CASSDSEEGEQFF. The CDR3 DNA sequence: TGTGCCAGCAGTGACTCAGAGGAGGGTGAGCAGTTCTTC.

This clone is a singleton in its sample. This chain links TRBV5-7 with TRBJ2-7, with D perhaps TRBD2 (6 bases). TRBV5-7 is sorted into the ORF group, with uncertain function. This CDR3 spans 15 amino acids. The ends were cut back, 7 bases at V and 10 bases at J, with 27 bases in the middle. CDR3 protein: CASQNERRGIGEQYF. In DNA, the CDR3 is TGTGCCAGCCAAAACGAGCGTCGGGGGATTGGGGAACAGTACTTC.

CDR3 loop: CAIQGGGEQFF. DNA for the CDR3: TGTGCCATCCAGGGAGGCGGTGAGCAGTTCTTC. The rearrangement joins TRBV10-3 to TRBJ2-1; D might be TRBD2 (6 bases). This CDR3 is 11 amino acids long. V lost 8 bases and J 9 bases, leaving 11 bases between the germline ends. Germline V gene data show CDR1 as ENHRY and CDR2 as SYGVKD.

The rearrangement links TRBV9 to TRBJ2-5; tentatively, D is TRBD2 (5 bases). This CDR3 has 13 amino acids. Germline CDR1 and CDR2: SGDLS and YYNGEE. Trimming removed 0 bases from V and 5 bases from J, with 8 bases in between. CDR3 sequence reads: CASSVGGSETQYF. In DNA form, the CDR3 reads TGTGCCAGCAGCGTAGGCGGGTCCGAGACCCAGTACTTC.

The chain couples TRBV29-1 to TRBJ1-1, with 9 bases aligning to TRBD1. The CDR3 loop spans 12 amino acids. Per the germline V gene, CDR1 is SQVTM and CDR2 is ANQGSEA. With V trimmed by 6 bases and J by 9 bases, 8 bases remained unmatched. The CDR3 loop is CSVEDHRGQAFF. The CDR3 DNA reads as TGCAGCGTCGAGGACCACAGGGGGCAAGCTTTCTTT.